The sample holds a few counts of the clone carrying this T cell receptor (beta chain). This CDR3 comprises 14 residues. Between the trimmed V and J ends, which lost 5 bases and 5 bases, there was a span of 15 bases. The V gene's germline CDR1 is LNHDA and CDR2 SQIVND (reference sequence). This table comes from immunoSEQ multiplex PCR, and its TCRdb copy is limited to in-frame clones, with some not included. The repertoire holds 9,500 to 15,000 clones, with just under 80% as singletons. These data originate in a study of chemoradiotherapy in HPV16-positive cancers. The chain couples TRBV19 to TRBJ1-2; no firm D call. The TCR comes from a human donor with HPV-associated anogenital cancer. The sample was taken from a patient who underwent chemoradiotherapy. The chain's CDR3 is CASSRGRGVYGYTF. DNA of the CDR3: TGTGCCAGTAGTCGCGGCCGGGGAGTTTATGGCTACACCTTC.